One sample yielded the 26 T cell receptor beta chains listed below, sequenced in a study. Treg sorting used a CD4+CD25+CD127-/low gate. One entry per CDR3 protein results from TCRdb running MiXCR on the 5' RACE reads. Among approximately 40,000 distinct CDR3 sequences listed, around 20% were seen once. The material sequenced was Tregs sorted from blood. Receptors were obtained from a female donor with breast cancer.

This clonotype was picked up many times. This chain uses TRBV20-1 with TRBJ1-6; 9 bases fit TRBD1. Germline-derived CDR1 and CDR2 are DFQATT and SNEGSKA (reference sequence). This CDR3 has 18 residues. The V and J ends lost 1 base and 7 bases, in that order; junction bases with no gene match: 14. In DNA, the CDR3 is TGCAGTGCTAGAGGGGGTCCGGGACAGGGCTTCAAGAATTCACCCCTCCACTTT. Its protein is CSARGGPGQGFKNSPLHF.

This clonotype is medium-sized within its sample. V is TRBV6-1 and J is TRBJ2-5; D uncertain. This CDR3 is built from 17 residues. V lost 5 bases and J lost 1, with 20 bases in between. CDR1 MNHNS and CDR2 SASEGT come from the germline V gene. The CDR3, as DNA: TGTGCCAGCAGTCCACCGGAGCGATCACGGGTCCAAGAGACCCAGTACTTC. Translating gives CASSPPERSRVQETQYF.

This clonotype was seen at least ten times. Written as DNA, the CDR3 is TGTGCCAGCAGCCAAGCAACGACACAGGGTCCGAGGGGTGAGCAGTTCTTC. Protein sequence: CASSQATTQGPRGEQFF. The chain joins TRBV4-2 to TRBJ2-1, with D possibly matching TRBD1 (6 bases). V lost 1 base to trimming and J lost 9 bases, with 22 bases between them. The CDR3 totals 17 residues. Germline CDR1 is LGHNA and CDR2 is YNFKEQ.

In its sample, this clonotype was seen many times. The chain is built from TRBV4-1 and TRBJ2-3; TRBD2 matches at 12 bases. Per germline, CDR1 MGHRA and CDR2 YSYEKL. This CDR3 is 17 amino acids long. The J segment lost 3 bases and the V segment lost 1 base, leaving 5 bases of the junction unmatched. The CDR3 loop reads CASSQVPLAGGTDTQYF. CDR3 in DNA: TGCGCCAGCAGCCAAGTCCCACTAGCGGGAGGTACAGATACGCAGTATTTT.

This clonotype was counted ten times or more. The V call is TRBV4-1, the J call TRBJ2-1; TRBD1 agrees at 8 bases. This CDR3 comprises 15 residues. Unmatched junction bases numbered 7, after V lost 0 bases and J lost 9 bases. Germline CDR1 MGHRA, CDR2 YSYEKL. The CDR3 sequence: CASSQDLQGAGEQFF. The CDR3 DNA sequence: TGCGCCAGCAGCCAAGATCTGCAGGGGGCTGGTGAGCAGTTCTTC.

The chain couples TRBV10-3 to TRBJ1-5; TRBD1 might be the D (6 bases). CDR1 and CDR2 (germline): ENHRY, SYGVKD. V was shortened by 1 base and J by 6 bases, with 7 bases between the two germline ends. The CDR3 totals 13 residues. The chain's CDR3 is CAISELGGQPQHF. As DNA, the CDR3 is TGTGCCATCAGTGAGTTAGGGGGTCAGCCCCAGCATTTT.

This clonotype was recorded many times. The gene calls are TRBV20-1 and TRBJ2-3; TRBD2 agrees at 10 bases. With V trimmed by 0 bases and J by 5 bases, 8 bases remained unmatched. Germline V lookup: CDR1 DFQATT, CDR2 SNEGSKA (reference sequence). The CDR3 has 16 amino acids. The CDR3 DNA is TGCAGTGCTAGAGATTTTGCTAGCGGGAGCGGAGATACGCAGTATTTT. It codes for CSARDFASGSGDTQYF.

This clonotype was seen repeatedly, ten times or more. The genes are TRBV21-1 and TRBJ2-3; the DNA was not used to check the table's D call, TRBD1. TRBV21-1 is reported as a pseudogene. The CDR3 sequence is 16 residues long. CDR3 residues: CASSIRDRGPTDTQYF. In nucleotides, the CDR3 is TGTGCCAGCAGCATCCGGGACAGGGGTCCCACAGATACGCAGTATTTT.

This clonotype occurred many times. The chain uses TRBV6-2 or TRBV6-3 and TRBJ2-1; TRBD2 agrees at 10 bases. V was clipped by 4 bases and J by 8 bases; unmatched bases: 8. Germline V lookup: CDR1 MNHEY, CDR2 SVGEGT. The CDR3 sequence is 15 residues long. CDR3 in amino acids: CASSLAGGSFDEQFF. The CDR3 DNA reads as TGTGCCAGCAGTTTAGCGGGAGGCAGCTTCGATGAGCAGTTCTTC.

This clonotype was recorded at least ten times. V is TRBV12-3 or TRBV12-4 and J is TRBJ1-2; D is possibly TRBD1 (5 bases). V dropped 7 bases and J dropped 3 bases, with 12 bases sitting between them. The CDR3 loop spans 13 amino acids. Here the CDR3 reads CASTGTGHYGYTF. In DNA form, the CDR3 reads TGTGCCAGCACCGGGACCGGGCACTATGGCTACACCTTC.

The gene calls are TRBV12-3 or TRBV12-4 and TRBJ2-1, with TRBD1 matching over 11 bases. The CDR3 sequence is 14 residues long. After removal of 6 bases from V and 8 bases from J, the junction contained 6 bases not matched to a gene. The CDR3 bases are TGTGCCAGCAGGTCGGGGACAGGGGGAGATGAGCAGTTCTTC. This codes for CASRSGTGGDEQFF.

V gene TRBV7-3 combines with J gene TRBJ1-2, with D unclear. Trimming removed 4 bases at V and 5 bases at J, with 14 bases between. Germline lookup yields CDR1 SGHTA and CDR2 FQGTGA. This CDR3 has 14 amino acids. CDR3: CASSSPGRRYGYTF. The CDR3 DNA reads TGTGCCAGCAGCTCCCCGGGCAGACGATATGGCTACACCTTC.

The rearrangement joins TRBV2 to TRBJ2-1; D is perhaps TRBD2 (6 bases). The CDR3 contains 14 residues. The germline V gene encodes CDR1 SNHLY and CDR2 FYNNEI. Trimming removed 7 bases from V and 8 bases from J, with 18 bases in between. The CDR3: CASKGLAWEDEQFF. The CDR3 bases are TGTGCCAGCAAGGGGCTAGCCTGGGAGGATGAGCAGTTCTTC.

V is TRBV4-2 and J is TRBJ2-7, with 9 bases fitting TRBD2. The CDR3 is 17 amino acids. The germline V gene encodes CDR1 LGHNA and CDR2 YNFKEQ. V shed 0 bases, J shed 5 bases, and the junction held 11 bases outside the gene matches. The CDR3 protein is CASSQDIPSGMKDEQYF. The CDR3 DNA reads TGTGCCAGCAGCCAAGATATCCCTAGCGGGATGAAGGACGAGCAGTACTTC.

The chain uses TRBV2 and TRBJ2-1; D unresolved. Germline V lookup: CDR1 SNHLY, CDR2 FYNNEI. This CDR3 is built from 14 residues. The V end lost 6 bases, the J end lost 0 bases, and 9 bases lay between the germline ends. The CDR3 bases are TGTGCCAGCAGCCTAGTGAGCTCCTACAATGAGCAGTTCTTC. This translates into CASSLVSSYNEQFF. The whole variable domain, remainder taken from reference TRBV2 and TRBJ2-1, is EPEVTQTPSHQVTQMGQEVILRCVPISNHLYFYWYRQILGQKVEFLVSFYNNEISEKSEIFDDQFSVERPDGSNFTLKIRSTKLEDSAMYFCASSLVSSYNEQFFGPGTRLTVL.

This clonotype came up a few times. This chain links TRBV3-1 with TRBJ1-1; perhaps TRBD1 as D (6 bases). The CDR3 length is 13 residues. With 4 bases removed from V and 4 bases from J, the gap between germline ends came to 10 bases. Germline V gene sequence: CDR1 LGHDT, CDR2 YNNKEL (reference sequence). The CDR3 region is CASSPTGSTEAFF. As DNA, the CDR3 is TGTGCCAGCAGCCCAACAGGGTCCACTGAAGCTTTCTTT.

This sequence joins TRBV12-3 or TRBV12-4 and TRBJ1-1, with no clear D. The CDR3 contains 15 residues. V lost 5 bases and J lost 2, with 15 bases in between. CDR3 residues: CASSTHGPENTEAFF. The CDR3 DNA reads TGTGCCAGCAGTACCCATGGACCGGAAAACACTGAAGCTTTCTTT.

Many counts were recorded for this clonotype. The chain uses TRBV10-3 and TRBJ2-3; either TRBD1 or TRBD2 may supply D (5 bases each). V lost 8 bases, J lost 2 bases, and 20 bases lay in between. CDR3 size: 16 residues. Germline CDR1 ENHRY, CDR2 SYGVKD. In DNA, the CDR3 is TGTGCCATCGGAGGATGGGACGGCGAGAACACAGATACGCAGTATTTT. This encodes CAIGGWDGENTDTQYF.

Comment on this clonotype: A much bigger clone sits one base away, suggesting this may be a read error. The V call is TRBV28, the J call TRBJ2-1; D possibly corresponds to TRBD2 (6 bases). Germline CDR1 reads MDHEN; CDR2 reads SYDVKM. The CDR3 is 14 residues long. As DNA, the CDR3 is TGTACCAGTCTCCGCCGGGGGAAACAAGATGAGCAGTTCTTC. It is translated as CTSLRRGKQDEQFF.

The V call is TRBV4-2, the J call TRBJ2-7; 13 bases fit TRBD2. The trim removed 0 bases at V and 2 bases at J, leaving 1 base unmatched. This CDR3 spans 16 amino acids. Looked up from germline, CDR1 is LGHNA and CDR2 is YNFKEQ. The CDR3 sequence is CASSQELAGGTYEQYF. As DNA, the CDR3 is TGTGCCAGCAGCCAAGAACTAGCGGGAGGGACCTACGAGCAGTACTTC.

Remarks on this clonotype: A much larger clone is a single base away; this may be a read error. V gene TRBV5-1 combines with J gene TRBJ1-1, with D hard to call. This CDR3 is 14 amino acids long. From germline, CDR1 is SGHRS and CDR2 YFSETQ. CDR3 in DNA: TGCACCAGCAGCGACGACGGACTAAACACTGAAGCTTTCTTT. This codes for CTSSDDGLNTEAFF.

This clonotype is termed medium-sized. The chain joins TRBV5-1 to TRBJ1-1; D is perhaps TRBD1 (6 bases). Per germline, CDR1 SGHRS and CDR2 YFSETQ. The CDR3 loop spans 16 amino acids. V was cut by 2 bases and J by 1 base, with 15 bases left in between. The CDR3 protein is CASSFFGGAKNTEAFF. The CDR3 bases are TGCGCCAGCAGCTTCTTCGGGGGGGCTAAGAACACTGAAGCTTTCTTT.

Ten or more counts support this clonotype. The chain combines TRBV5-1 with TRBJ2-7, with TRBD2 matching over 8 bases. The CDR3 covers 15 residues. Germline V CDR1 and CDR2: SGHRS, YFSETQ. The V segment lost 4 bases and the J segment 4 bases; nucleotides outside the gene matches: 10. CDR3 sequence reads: CASSQPGLESYEQYF. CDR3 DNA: TGCGCCAGCAGCCAACCGGGACTAGAATCATACGAGCAGTACTTC.

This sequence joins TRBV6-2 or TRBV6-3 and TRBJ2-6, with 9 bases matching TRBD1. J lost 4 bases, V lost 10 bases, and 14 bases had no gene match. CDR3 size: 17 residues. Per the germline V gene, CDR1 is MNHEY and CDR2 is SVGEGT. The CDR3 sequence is CATIRGDRVFGANVLTF. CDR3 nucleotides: TGTGCCACCATCCGGGGGGACAGGGTCTTCGGGGCCAACGTCCTGACTTTC.

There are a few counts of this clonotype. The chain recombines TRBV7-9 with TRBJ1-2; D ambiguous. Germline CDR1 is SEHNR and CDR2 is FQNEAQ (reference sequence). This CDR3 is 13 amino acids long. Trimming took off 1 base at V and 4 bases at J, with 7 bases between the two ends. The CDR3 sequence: CASSLGKVYGYTF. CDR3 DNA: TGTGCCAGCAGCTTAGGCAAGGTCTATGGCTACACCTTC.

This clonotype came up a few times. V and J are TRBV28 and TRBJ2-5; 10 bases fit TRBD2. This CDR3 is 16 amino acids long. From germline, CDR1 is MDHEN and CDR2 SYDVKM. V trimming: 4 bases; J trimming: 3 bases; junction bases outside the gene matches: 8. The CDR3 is CASSYLAGVWEETQYF. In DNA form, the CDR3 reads TGTGCCAGCAGTTACCTAGCGGGAGTTTGGGAAGAGACCCAGTACTTC. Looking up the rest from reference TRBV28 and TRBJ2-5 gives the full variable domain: DVKVTQSSRYLVKRTGEKVFLECVQDMDHENMFWYRQDPGLGLRLIYFSYDVKMKEKGDIPEGYSVSREKKERFSLILESASTNQTSMYLCASSYLAGVWEETQYFGPGTRLLVL.